A selection of T cell receptor beta chains follows, all from one sample in a study of T cell responses to AZD1222 COVID-19 vaccine. Sequenced by immunoSEQ multiplex PCR; TCRdb stores in-frame clones only, minus some. The sample yields about 140,000 clones, about 92% seen once. Here the sequenced sample was peripheral blood, taken on day 0 of AZD1222 vaccination. These receptors all stem from an adult in good health. Both conserved end residues are part of each CDR3. Fields, in order: V gene, J gene, clone size, D gene, CDR3 protein, CDR3 DNA. D genes are given only for firm matches. Clone size is stated in some rows and not others, as once, few, many or a class when expanded.

TRBV12-3/TRBV12-4	TRBJ2-1	NA	TRBD2	CASSSGQRGAVF	TGTGCCAGCAGTTCTGGTCAGCGGGGGGCGGTCTTC
TRBV12-3/TRBV12-4	TRBJ1-1	NA	NA	CASSLNGGRRAFF	TGTGCCAGCAGTTTAAACGGAGGGCGGAGAGCTTTCTTT
TRBV2	TRBJ1-1	NA	NA	CASSESPGINTEAFF	TGTGCCAGCAGTGAATCCCCGGGGATAAACACTGAAGCTTTCTTT
TRBV9	TRBJ1-3	NA	TRBD1	CASSVEGGLSGNTIYF	TGTGCCAGCAGCGTAGAAGGGGGCCTGTCTGGAAACACCATATATTTT
TRBV18	TRBJ2-3	NA	TRBD1	CASSPQLLGTGRADTQYF	TGTGCCAGCTCACCACAACTTTTGGGGACAGGGAGGGCAGATACGCAGTATTTT
TRBV19	TRBJ1-5	NA	NA	CASAGSGGNQPQHF	TGTGCCAGTGCAGGATCGGGGGGAAATCAGCCCCAGCATTTT
TRBV18	TRBJ2-7	NA	NA	CASSPGVQNYEQYF	TGTGCCAGCTCACCGGGAGTACAGAACTACGAGCAGTACTTC
TRBV21-1	TRBJ2-7	once	NA	CASSKFRHYEQYF	TGTGCCAGCAGCAAATTTCGTCACTACGAGCAGTACTTC
TRBV14	TRBJ2-6	NA	TRBD1	CASSLDRGLAGANVLTF	TGTGCCAGCAGCCTAGACAGGGGGCTGGCTGGGGCCAACGTCCTGACTTTC
TRBV27	TRBJ1-1	NA	TRBD1	CASRPGQMNTEAFF	TGTGCCAGCAGACCGGGACAGATGAACACTGAAGCTTTCTTT
TRBV5-1	TRBJ1-2	NA	NA	CASSLSYLAGYTF	TGCGCCAGCAGCTTATCCTACTTAGCAGGCTACACCTTC
TRBV30	TRBJ1-5	NA	NA	CAWSPGWALGRNSNQPQHF	TGTGCCTGGAGTCCTGGGTGGGCCCTGGGACGTAATAGCAATCAGCCCCAGCATTTT
TRBV30	TRBJ1-5	NA	NA	CAWSTDLGYNQPQHF	TGTGCCTGGAGTACCGATCTGGGGTACAATCAGCCCCAGCATTTT
TRBV3-1/TRBV3-2	TRBJ2-1	NA	TRBD2	CASSQVGLGYNEQFF	TGTGCCAGCAGCCAAGTGGGACTAGGGTACAATGAGCAGTTCTTC
TRBV4-3	TRBJ2-3	NA	NA	CASRSRGLTDTQYF	TGCGCCAGCCGCAGCAGGGGACTCACAGATACGCAGTATTTT
TRBV6-5	TRBJ2-1	once	TRBD2	CASSYWGLYSYNEQFF	TGTGCCAGCAGTTACTGGGGACTATACTCCTACAATGAGCAGTTCTTC
TRBV11-2	TRBJ2-7	NA	NA	CASSFSTEITYEQYF	TGTGCCAGCAGCTTTTCCACAGAAATTACTTACGAGCAGTACTTC
TRBV18	TRBJ1-1	NA	NA	CASSRGGDTEAFF	TGTGCCAGCTCACGGGGGGGAGACACTGAAGCTTTCTTT
TRBV24-1	TRBJ2-3	once	TRBD2	CATSDVAGGGTDTQYF	TGTGCCACCAGTGATGTCGCGGGGGGCGGCACAGATACGCAGTATTTT
TRBV6-5	TRBJ2-7	NA	TRBD1	CASSTRDRVGEQYF	TGTGCCAGCAGTACCCGGGACAGGGTGGGTGAGCAGTACTTC
TRBV9	TRBJ1-1	NA	NA	CASSVEGDGTEAFF	TGTGCCAGCAGCGTAGAGGGGGATGGCACTGAAGCTTTCTTT
TRBV4-1	TRBJ2-1	NA	TRBD2	CASSQESSGGHNEQFF	TGCGCCAGCAGCCAAGAATCCAGCGGGGGACACAATGAGCAGTTCTTC
TRBV7-9	TRBJ2-1	once	NA	CASSAPQYGGNSYNEQFF	TGTGCCAGCAGCGCCCCGCAGTATGGGGGGAACTCCTACAATGAGCAGTTCTTC
TRBV6-5	TRBJ1-2	NA	NA	CASSYPSGYGYTF	TGTGCCAGCAGTTACCCGTCCGGCTATGGCTACACCTTC
TRBV6-5	TRBJ1-2	NA	NA	CASRDEGQGTYGYTF	TGTGCCAGCAGGGACGAGGGACAAGGGACCTATGGCTACACCTTC
TRBV28	TRBJ2-3	NA	NA	CASKGSLPDTQYF	TGTGCCAGCAAGGGTAGCTTACCAGATACGCAGTATTTT
TRBV6-5	TRBJ1-1	NA	NA	CASSYGRSLETEAFF	TGTGCCAGCAGTTACGGCCGCAGTCTGGAGACTGAAGCTTTCTTT
TRBV5-6	TRBJ1-5	NA	NA	CASSLGGGGGQPQHF	TGTGCCAGCAGCTTGGGCGGGGGCGGGGGTCAGCCCCAGCATTTT
TRBV11-3	TRBJ2-3	NA	NA	CASSQDTLINTQYF	TGTGCCAGCAGTCAGGACACGTTAATTAATACGCAGTATTTT
TRBV18	TRBJ2-1	NA	NA	CASSQRPPRGGNEQFF	TGTGCCAGCTCACAGCGCCCCCCTCGGGGCGGGAATGAGCAGTTCTTC
TRBV18	TRBJ2-1	NA	TRBD2	CASSPGSSGTWNEQFF	TGTGCCAGCTCACCAGGGTCTAGCGGGACGTGGAATGAGCAGTTCTTC
TRBV29-1	TRBJ2-3	NA	NA	CSALTRHFTDTQYF	TGCAGCGCCTTGACCAGGCATTTCACAGATACGCAGTATTTT
TRBV6-5	TRBJ1-5	NA	NA	CASRDQNQPQHF	TGTGCCAGCAGGGACCAAAATCAGCCCCAGCATTTT
TRBV5-1	TRBJ2-3	NA	NA	CASSFKRHTDTQYF	TGCGCCAGCAGCTTCAAACGGCACACAGATACGCAGTATTTT
TRBV6-2/TRBV6-3	TRBJ1-1	NA	TRBD1	CASRPTEPGGGEAFF	TGTGCCAGCAGGCCTACGGAACCAGGGGGGGGTGAAGCTTTCTTT
TRBV14	TRBJ2-1	NA	NA	CASSQMTAIRYNEQFF	TGTGCCAGCAGCCAAATGACAGCGATTAGATACAATGAGCAGTTCTTC
TRBV5-1	TRBJ2-2	NA	NA	CASSFTRKTGELFF	TGCGCCAGCAGCTTTACGCGTAAAACCGGGGAGCTGTTTTTT
TRBV7-3	TRBJ2-2	NA	NA	CASSLILGAAGELFF	TGTGCCAGCAGCTTAATTTTAGGGGCGGCCGGGGAGCTGTTTTTT
TRBV30	TRBJ2-7	NA	NA	CAWSADMSYEQYF	TGTGCCTGGAGCGCAGACATGTCCTACGAGCAGTACTTC
TRBV7-3	TRBJ1-2	NA	TRBD1	CARTYRGRRYYGYTF	TGTGCCAGAACATACAGGGGGCGGAGGTACTATGGCTACACCTTC
TRBV7-9	TRBJ2-3	NA	NA	CASSPGSVNTQYF	TGTGCCAGCAGCCCGGGCTCCGTGAATACGCAGTATTTT
TRBV4-1	TRBJ1-3	NA	NA	CASSRFSTGSGNTIYF	TGCGCCAGCAGCCGGTTCTCAACAGGTTCTGGAAACACCATATATTTT
TRBV5-4	TRBJ1-5	NA	NA	CASSQGLNSNQPQHF	TGTGCCAGCAGCCAAGGGTTGAATAGCAATCAGCCCCAGCATTTT
TRBV7-9	TRBJ2-5	NA	NA	CASSYPGAGRTQYF	TGTGCCAGCAGCTACCCAGGGGCGGGAAGGACCCAGTACTTC
TRBV4-1	TRBJ1-2	NA	NA	CASSQGQRLNYGYTF	TGCGCCAGCAGCCAAGGGCAGAGACTAAACTATGGCTACACCTTC
TRBV28	TRBJ1-4	NA	NA	CASTYPGEKLFF	TGTGCCAGCACCTACCCAGGTGAAAAACTGTTTTTT
TRBV18	TRBJ1-3	NA	NA	CASSSQPSGNTIYF	TGTGCCAGCTCATCACAGCCCTCTGGAAACACCATATATTTT
TRBV7-8	TRBJ2-7	NA	TRBD1	CASSPDQGTGGYPRYF	TGTGCCAGCAGCCCCGACCAAGGGACAGGGGGCTACCCTCGGTACTTC
TRBV6-5	TRBJ2-2	NA	TRBD2	CASSLSGGDTGELFF	TGTGCCAGCAGTCTTAGCGGGGGGGACACCGGGGAGCTGTTTTTT